The TCR beta chain under discussion was sequenced for a study of blood T cell repertoires in COVID-19. CDR1 is SGDLS and CDR2 is YYNGEE in the germline V gene. The CDR3 is made up of 12 amino acids. Trimming cost V 0 bases and J 8 bases, with 8 bases left between them. Per the original data handling: Estimated nucleated cell counts came from reference gene primer amplification. Data came from immunoSEQ multiplex PCR; TCRdb stores just in-frame clones and leaves some out. The V and J calls and clone size were taken over from that table, and D and trimming were inferred from the DNA. Found here are approximately 490,000 clones, about 88% of them singletons; the top ten hold 8% to 9.5%.

Sequenced: PBMCs or T cells enriched from blood (not recorded which). This sequence was found in a woman in her sixties or seventies who had recovered from COVID-19. V and J are TRBV9 and TRBJ1-1; D is possibly TRBD1 (5 bases). CDR3 region: CASSVGGGEAFF. DNA of the CDR3: TGTGCCAGCAGCGTAGGCGGGGGGGAAGCTTTCTTT.